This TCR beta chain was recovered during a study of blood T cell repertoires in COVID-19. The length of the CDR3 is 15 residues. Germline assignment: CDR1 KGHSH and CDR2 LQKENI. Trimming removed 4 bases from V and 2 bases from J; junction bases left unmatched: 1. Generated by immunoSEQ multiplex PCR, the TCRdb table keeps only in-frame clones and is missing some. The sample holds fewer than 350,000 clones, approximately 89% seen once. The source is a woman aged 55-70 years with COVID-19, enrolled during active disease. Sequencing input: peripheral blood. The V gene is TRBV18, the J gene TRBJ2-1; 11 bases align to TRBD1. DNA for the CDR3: TGTGCCAGCTCACAGGGACAGGGGGCCTACAATGAGCAGTTCTTC. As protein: CASSQGQGAYNEQFF.